These T cell receptor beta chains were read from a single sample in a study of blood T cell repertoires in COVID-19. TCRdb's table, derived via immunoSEQ multiplex PCR, lists solely in-frame clones and lacks some. The data contain about 49,000 clones, approximately 80% of them singletons. The sequenced sample consisted of peripheral blood. These receptors were obtained from a woman aged 60-75 years with acute or convalescent COVID-19. Both conserved end residues are part of each CDR3. The D gene is left open where the match is weak. Expanded clones are given a class, and other clones once, few, many or no size at all.

j_call | clone_size | v_call | d_call | cdr3_nt | cdr3_aa
TRBJ1-1 | - | TRBV5-5 | - | TGTGCCAGCAGCCAGCACGGACATAAGAACACTGAAGCTTTCTTT | CASSQHGHKNTEAFF
TRBJ1-1 | few | TRBV6-1 | - | TGTGCCAGCAGTGACCCCATAGAGATCACTGAAGCTTTCTTT | CASSDPIEITEAFF
TRBJ2-3 | - | TRBV10-3 | TRBD1 | TGTGCCACCGGCACCGGGACAGGGATAACAGATACGCAGTATTTT | CATGTGTGITDTQYF
TRBJ1-2 | - | TRBV29-1 | - | TGCAGCGTTGGGGGTACGGGGGGCGCTTCTGGCTACACCTTC | CSVGGTGGASGYTF
TRBJ2-3 | - | TRBV30 | - | TGTGCCTGGACCTCGCGGGGCCGCACAGATACGCAGTATTTT | CAWTSRGRTDTQYF
TRBJ2-3 | - | TRBV5-1 | TRBD2 | TGCGCCAGCAGCTTGGTTACTAGCGGGGGTCTCACAGATACGCAGTATTTT | CASSLVTSGGLTDTQYF
TRBJ1-4 | few | TRBV18 | - | TGTGCCAGCTCGCGGGCGCTAAGTGAAAAACTGTTTTTT | CASSRALSEKLFF
TRBJ1-2 | - | TRBV5-5 | TRBD1 | TGTGCCAGCAGCACCGGACAGGGGGGCTATGGCTACACCTTC | CASSTGQGGYGYTF
TRBJ2-2 | - | TRBV5-1 | TRBD1 | TGCGCCAGCAGCTTTTCCCCACAGGGGTACGGGGAGCTGTTTTTT | CASSFSPQGYGELFF
TRBJ1-3 | - | TRBV5-1 | TRBD1 | TGCGCCAGCAGCTCGACAGGGCACGGAAACACCATATATTTT | CASSSTGHGNTIYF
TRBJ2-3 | few | TRBV6-5 | - | TGTGCCAGCAGCGCGGCCGACAGGCCAGATACGCAGTATTTT | CASSAADRPDTQYF
TRBJ1-2 | - | TRBV27 | - | TGTGCCAGGCTGGACGACAGAAACTATGGCTACACCTTC | CARLDDRNYGYTF
TRBJ2-5 | - | TRBV4-1 | TRBD2 | TGCGCCAGCAGCCAAGAAGGACTAGCGGGAGGCCAAGAGACCCAGTACTTC | CASSQEGLAGGQETQYF
TRBJ2-5 | few | TRBV20-1 | - | TGCAGTGCTAGAGTCGGGGAGACCCAGTACTTC | CSARVGETQYF
TRBJ1-3 | - | TRBV3-1/TRBV3-2 | TRBD1 | TGTGCCAGCAACGGAGGGACAGGGGGGGACACCATATATTTT | CASNGGTGGDTIYF
TRBJ1-2 | once | TRBV9 | - | TGTGCCAGCAGCAAAGTACAGGGTGGCTACACCTTC | CASSKVQGGYTF
TRBJ2-6 | - | TRBV11-2 | - | TGTGCCAGCAGCTTAAGCTCTGGGAGTGGGGCCAACGTCCTGACTTTC | CASSLSSGSGANVLTF
TRBJ1-2 | - | TRBV9 | - | TGTGCCAGCAGCGTTTCAGCGGGGACCCACGGCACCTATGGCTACACCTTC | CASSVSAGTHGTYGYTF
TRBJ2-1 | - | TRBV10-2 | - | TGCGCCAGCAGTGAGTCTGGAAGCGGCGGGGATGAGCAGTTCTTC | CASSESGSGGDEQFF
TRBJ1-6 | - | TRBV5-5 | TRBD1 | TGTGCCAGCAGCTTGGAGGGGGCAGGGGGCAATTCACCCCTCCACTTT | CASSLEGAGGNSPLHF
TRBJ1-1 | - | TRBV19 | - | TGTGCCAGTCGAGATGGCACTGAAGCTTTCTTT | CASRDGTEAFF
TRBJ2-2 | - | TRBV5-1 | TRBD2 | TGCGCCAGCACTGAGGGAGGGACCACCGGGGAGCTGTTTTTT | CASTEGGTTGELFF
TRBJ1-1 | few | TRBV29-1 | TRBD1 | TGCAGCGTTGTCAGGGGGTACACTGAAGCTTTCTTT | CSVVRGYTEAFF
TRBJ2-2 | - | TRBV5-1 | TRBD2 | TGCGCCAGCAGCTTGGACCTAGCGGGAGCTATCGGGGAGCTGTTTTTT | CASSLDLAGAIGELFF
TRBJ2-5 | - | TRBV7-8 | TRBD2 | TGTGCCAGCAGTTCTAGCGGGGGGGTTCAAGAGACCCAGTACTTC | CASSSSGGVQETQYF
TRBJ1-3 | once | TRBV7-9 | - | TGTGCCAGCAGCCTACGGTCGGCGGTCTCTGGAAACACCATATATTTT | CASSLRSAVSGNTIYF
TRBJ2-1 | once | TRBV6-5 | - | TGTGCCAGTACACGTTTGGGGGCAGGATACAATGAGCAGTTCTTC | CASTRLGAGYNEQFF
TRBJ1-3 | - | TRBV2 | - | TGTGCCAGCAGTGAAATGCGTGGCTCTGGAAACACCATATATTTT | CASSEMRGSGNTIYF
TRBJ1-3 | - | TRBV4-1 | - | TGCGCCAGCAGCCAGGATCCCTTCGACATCAACTCTGGAAACACCATATATTTT | CASSQDPFDINSGNTIYF
TRBJ2-7 | - | TRBV5-4 | TRBD2 | TGTGCCAGCAGCTTGGTGGGGACTAGCGGTTACGAGCAGTACTTC | CASSLVGTSGYEQYF
TRBJ2-2 | - | TRBV5-6 | TRBD2 | TGTGCCAGCAGCTCCGGACTAGAGGCCGGGGAGCTGTTTTTT | CASSSGLEAGELFF
TRBJ1-1 | once | TRBV30 | - | TGTGCCTGGAGTCCGTTACACCGGGACACTGAAGCTTTCTTT | CAWSPLHRDTEAFF
TRBJ1-2 | - | TRBV6-5 | TRBD1 | TGTGCCAGCAGAGCTCGGGACAGGGGGCTCTCTGGCTACACCTTC | CASRARDRGLSGYTF
TRBJ2-7 | - | TRBV30 | - | TGTGCCTGGGCTACCGACTACGAGCAGTACTTC | CAWATDYEQYF
TRBJ2-3 | - | TRBV27 | TRBD2 | TGTGCCAGCAGGCTGAAACGTCCGGGGCGGGGGACCGCCACAGATACGCAGTATTTT | CASRLKRPGRGTATDTQYF
TRBJ2-5 | - | TRBV19 | TRBD1 | TGTGCCACAAAGGGGGCCAACCAAGAGACCCAGTACTTC | CATKGANQETQYF
TRBJ2-5 | - | TRBV5-1 | - | TGCGCCAGCAGCTTGTGGTCAGGGGTAGAGACCCAGTACTTC | CASSLWSGVETQYF
TRBJ2-7 | - | TRBV10-3 | TRBD1 | TGTGCCATCAGTGAGTCGGGACAGGGTGTCGAGCAGTACTTC | CAISESGQGVEQYF
TRBJ1-6 | few | TRBV7-2 | - | TGTGCCAGCAGCTTAGTCAGGGTCGGTCTCTCACCCCTCCACTTT | CASSLVRVGLSPLHF
TRBJ2-1 | - | TRBV13 | TRBD2 | TGTGCCAGCAGCTTATCAGGACTAGCGGGGTTCAATGAGCAGTTCTTC | CASSLSGLAGFNEQFF
TRBJ1-6 | - | TRBV2 | - | TGTGCCAGCAGTGAGGGAGGGGCCTACTCCTATAATTCACCCCTCCACTTT | CASSEGGAYSYNSPLHF
TRBJ2-7 | - | TRBV24-1 | TRBD1 | TGTGCCACCAGGGGATGGGGACAGGGGGCGAGGAGCTCCTACGAGCAGTACTTC | CATRGWGQGARSSYEQYF
TRBJ1-2 | - | TRBV18 | - | TGTGCCAGCTCACCCCTGATTTTGACCGGGAAATCAAGTGGCTACACCTTC | CASSPLILTGKSSGYTF
TRBJ1-6 | - | TRBV28 | - | TGTGCCAGCAGTTTATCCCCAAGGTCAAGGAGCTCCTATAATTCACCCCTCCACTTT | CASSLSPRSRSSYNSPLHF
TRBJ1-6 | - | TRBV7-9 | - | TGTGCCAGCACGGGGCCACTCCTACCCCTCCACTTT | CASTGPLLPLHF
TRBJ2-7 | few | TRBV7-6 | - | TGTGCCAGCAGCTTAGCGCTCAATTTGGGGAGGCACGAGCAGTACTTC | CASSLALNLGRHEQYF
TRBJ1-5 | - | TRBV4-1 | TRBD1 | TGCGCCAGCAGCCAAGAACCCGACAGGGTAGGCGGTCAGCCCCAGCATTTT | CASSQEPDRVGGQPQHF
TRBJ1-5 | - | TRBV5-3 | - | TGTGCCAGAAGCTTGTTTGGAGGGCTTCAGCCCCAGCATTTT | CARSLFGGLQPQHF
TRBJ2-7 | - | TRBV7-8 | TRBD2 | TGTGCCAGCAGACGACGATTAGCGGGGGGCGAGCAGTACTTC | CASRRRLAGGEQYF
TRBJ2-7 | - | TRBV19 | TRBD1 | TGTGCCAGTAGTGCACCAGGGGGTCGGTACGAGCAGTACTTC | CASSAPGGRYEQYF
TRBJ2-7 | - | TRBV19 | TRBD2 | TGTGCCAGTAGTATAGCGGGAGGTGGGTACGAGCAGTACTTC | CASSIAGGGYEQYF
TRBJ1-2 | few | TRBV5-1 | TRBD1 | TGCGCCAGCAGCCCGGGGACAGGGGCTAACTATGGCTACACCTTC | CASSPGTGANYGYTF
TRBJ2-7 | once | TRBV6-5 | TRBD2 | TGTGCCAGCAGTTCGGGGAGGGTGGGCTCCCTTTACGAGCAGTACTTC | CASSSGRVGSLYEQYF
TRBJ2-1 | - | TRBV29-1 | TRBD2 | TGCAGCGTTGAAAAAAGCGGGGGGGCCGTTGAGCAGTTCTTC | CSVEKSGGAVEQFF
TRBJ2-1 | - | TRBV3-1/TRBV3-2 | TRBD2 | TGTGCCAGCAGCCGAGCTAGCGGGAAGGTCGATGAGCAGTTCTTC | CASSRASGKVDEQFF